Listed here are 24 T cell receptor beta chains from one sample, sequenced in a study of blood T cells in healthy people across ages. Primers used in a second PCR of about 6 to 11 cycles were a sample-barcoded 5' primer and a J-beta primer mix. TCRdb fed the 5' RACE reads into MiXCR, producing one record per CDR3 protein. Here the sample spans some 1.5 million distinct CDR3 sequences, 28% being singletons. Material: blood. The source is a woman aged 30 to 39 in good health.

This clonotype was seen a handful of times. The chain couples TRBV5-1 to TRBJ1-1; D gene ambiguous. Per the germline V gene, CDR1 is SGHRS and CDR2 is YFSETQ. This CDR3 spans 15 amino acids. Trimming removed 5 bases at V and 1 base at J, with 15 bases between. The CDR3: CASRPSGVSNTEAFF. The CDR3, as DNA: TGCGCCAGCAGACCCAGTGGGGTATCGAACACTGAAGCTTTCTTT. Filled out from reference TRBV5-1 and TRBJ1-1, the complete variable domain reads KAGVTQTPRYLIKTRGQQVTLSCSPISGHRSVSWYQQTPGQGLQFLFEYFSETQRNKGNFPGRFSGRQFSNSRSEMNVSTLELGDSALYLCASRPSGVSNTEAFFGQGTRLTVV.

The chain has TRBV21-1 and TRBJ2-1; the table names TRBD1, a call not compared with the DNA. TRBV21-1 is listed as a pseudogene. The CDR3 has 15 residues. The CDR3 region is CASSARDRGLWEQFF. The CDR3 DNA follows: TGTGCCAGCAGCGCCCGGGACAGGGGGCTCTGGGAGCAGTTCTTC.

This clonotype was counted a few times. The chain uses TRBV12-3 or TRBV12-4 and TRBJ2-1; 9 positions match TRBD1. J gave up 8 bases and V 4 bases, and 6 bases lay outside the gene matches. This CDR3 is 14 amino acids long. CDR3 loop: CASSSRDREYEQFF. CDR3 nucleotides: TGTGCCAGCAGTTCCCGGGACAGGGAGTATGAGCAGTTCTTC.

This clonotype showed up just a few times. The genes are TRBV2 and TRBJ1-1; TRBD1 is a possible D gene (6 bases). The V gene's germline CDR1 is SNHLY and CDR2 FYNNEI. The V and J ends lost 8 bases and 3 bases respectively, with 10 bases between them. CDR3 length: 12 residues. CDR3 nucleotide sequence: TGTGCCAGCTCTACAGGGTACACTGAAGCTTTCTTT. Its protein product is CASSTGYTEAFF. The full variable domain, with the rest looked up from reference TRBV2 and TRBJ1-1, is EPEVTQTPSHQVTQMGQEVILRCVPISNHLYFYWYRQILGQKVEFLVSFYNNEISEKSEIFDDQFSVERPDGSNFTLKIRSTKLEDSAMYFCASSTGYTEAFFGQGTRLTVV.

This clonotype was counted ten times or more. V usage is TRBV29-1 and J usage is TRBJ1-2; D is undetermined. Germline-derived CDR1 and CDR2 are SQVTM and ANQGSEA. Trimming stripped 5 bases from V and 8 bases from J, with 12 bases between. The CDR3 contains 11 residues. CDR3 bases: TGCAGCGTTCTATCCGCTGGGGGCTACACCTTC. Translating gives CSVLSAGGYTF.

This chain links TRBV29-1 with TRBJ1-5; no reliable D call. Looked up from germline, CDR1 is SQVTM and CDR2 is ANQGSEA. The CDR3 spans 15 residues. Trimming cost V 5 bases and J 4 bases, with 18 bases left between them. The CDR3 DNA follows: TGCAGCGTTTCCCAAGGGCTATTTGGAAATCAGCCCCAGCATTTT. Protein: CSVSQGLFGNQPQHF.

The chain uses TRBV29-1 and TRBJ2-5, with 10 nucleotides matching TRBD1. In germline, CDR1 is SQVTM, CDR2 ANQGSEA. The CDR3 covers 13 residues. Trimming cost V 7 bases and J 5 bases; bases outside gene matches: 7. The CDR3 spells CSAARTGGETQYF. The CDR3 nucleotides read TGCAGCGCCGCCCGGACAGGGGGGGAGACCCAGTACTTC.

This clonotype was detected a few times. The CDR3 coding sequence is TGTGCCAGTAGCCCAGCAGCGGGGGGCAATGAGCAGTTCTTC. Translating it yields CASSPAAGGNEQFF. The rearrangement links TRBV7-7 to TRBJ2-1; 9 positions match TRBD2. Germline V gene sequence: CDR1 SSHAT, CDR2 FNYEAQ (reference sequence). V gave up 9 bases and J gave up 6 bases; unmatched junction bases: 9. The CDR3 is 14 amino acids.

The chain is built from TRBV4-3 and TRBJ2-1, with TRBD2 matching over 10 bases. Germline lookup yields CDR1 LGHNA and CDR2 YSLEER. V shed 0 bases, J shed 2 bases, and the junction held 13 bases outside the gene matches. CDR3 length equals 20 residues. CDR3 in amino acids: CASSQEALLRSGRTYNEQFF. CDR3 nucleotides: TGCGCCAGCAGCCAAGAAGCCCTGTTACGTAGCGGGAGGACCTACAATGAGCAGTTCTTC.

This clonotype was seen more than once but under ten times. The chain joins TRBV12-3 or TRBV12-4 to TRBJ1-1; D is ambiguous. The CDR3 runs 17 residues. The V gene lost 6 bases and the J gene lost 0 bases, with 20 bases spanning the gap. The CDR3 sequence is CASSPVDLQYLNTEAFF. CDR3 DNA: TGTGCCAGCAGCCCCGTTGACCTGCAGTACTTGAACACTGAAGCTTTCTTT.

The chain has TRBV7-9 and TRBJ2-7; D not resolved. CDR1 and CDR2 from the germline V gene are SEHNR and FQNEAQ (reference sequence). CDR3 length: 14 amino acids. V lost 3 bases and J lost 3, with 12 bases in between. The CDR3 sequence is CASSFETRIYEQYF. CDR3 sequence (DNA): TGTGCCAGCAGCTTCGAGACACGCATCTACGAGCAGTACTTC.

The chain employs TRBV5-1 and TRBJ2-1, with D tentatively TRBD1 (6 bases). The CDR3 consists of 17 residues. The germline V gene encodes CDR1 SGHRS and CDR2 YFSETQ. The V end was cut by 0 bases, the J end by 3 bases, with 16 bases between. The DNA for the CDR3 is TGCGCCAGCAGCTTGGCCACCGGACAGAGAATCTACAATGAGCAGTTCTTC. The encoded protein is CASSLATGQRIYNEQFF.

The table lists this clonotype with a few counts. This rearrangement joins TRBV29-1 to TRBJ2-1; D might be TRBD1 (6 bases). CDR1 is SQVTM, CDR2 ANQGSEA, per germline. The V end lost 0 bases, the J end lost 6 bases, and 12 bases lay between the germline ends. The CDR3 runs 14 residues. CDR3 residues: CSVEEGPTGNEQFF. CDR3 in DNA: TGCAGCGTTGAAGAGGGACCGACAGGCAATGAGCAGTTCTTC.

The chain employs TRBV18 and TRBJ1-2; D call uncertain. This CDR3 comprises 15 residues. Germline V gene lookup returns CDR1 KGHSH and CDR2 LQKENI. The V gene lost 2 bases and the J gene lost 2 bases, with 12 bases spanning the gap. The CDR3 reads CASSPGNGANYGYTF. As DNA, the CDR3 is TGTGCCAGCTCACCAGGGAACGGCGCGAACTATGGCTACACCTTC.

This rearrangement joins TRBV20-1 to TRBJ2-7, with 7 bases aligning to TRBD1. With 5 bases clipped from V and 7 bases from J, the junction kept 14 bases outside the gene matches. This CDR3 is built from 14 residues. Germline loops: CDR1 DFQATT, CDR2 SNEGSKA (reference sequence). CDR3 in amino acids: CSAGTRGKYNEQYF. In DNA form, the CDR3 reads TGCAGTGCTGGGACCAGGGGGAAGTACAATGAGCAGTACTTC.

The genes are TRBV6-1 and TRBJ2-5, with D perhaps matching TRBD1 (5 bases). The germline V gene encodes CDR1 MNHNS and CDR2 SASEGT. The CDR3 has 13 residues. V lost 6 bases to trimming and J lost 3 bases, with 11 bases between them. The CDR3 sequence is CASSIDSKETQYF. CDR3 nucleotide sequence: TGTGCCAGCAGCATTGACAGTAAAGAGACCCAGTACTTC.

This clonotype was counted between two and nine times. The chain couples TRBV29-1 to TRBJ1-4; 8 positions match TRBD1. CDR3 size: 17 residues. Per the germline V gene, CDR1 is SQVTM and CDR2 is ANQGSEA. The J segment lost 0 bases and the V segment lost 4 bases, leaving 10 bases of the junction unmatched. CDR3 DNA sequence: TGCAGCGTTGGGACAGGGTTGGGAATTGCAACTAATGAAAAACTGTTTTTT. Translating it yields CSVGTGLGIATNEKLFF.

This clonotype occurred a few times. The chain employs TRBV7-3 and TRBJ2-2, with D unresolved. Germline lookup yields CDR1 SGHTA and CDR2 FQGTGA. Between the trimmed V and J ends, which lost 0 bases and 7 bases, there was a span of 3 bases. The CDR3 loop spans 12 amino acids. The CDR3 bases are TGTGCCAGCAGCTTAACTGACGGGGAGCTGTTTTTT. Amino acid sequence: CASSLTDGELFF.

There are a few counts of this clonotype. V gene TRBV11-2 combines with J gene TRBJ2-3; 9 bases are a match to TRBD2. Germline loops: CDR1 SGHAT, CDR2 FQNNGV. With V trimmed by 0 bases and J by 2 bases, 3 bases remained unmatched. The CDR3 covers 16 residues. CDR3 region: CASSLESGRNTDTQYF. The DNA for the CDR3 is TGTGCCAGCAGCTTAGAGAGCGGGAGGAACACAGATACGCAGTATTTT.

The table lists this clonotype with many counts. The rearrangement uses TRBV5-1 and TRBJ2-3, with unresolved D. V dropped 2 bases and J dropped 0 bases, with 4 bases sitting between them. Germline assignment: CDR1 SGHRS and CDR2 YFSETQ. The CDR3 covers 13 residues. The CDR3 nucleotides read TGCGCCAGCAGCTTCGCCAGCACAGATACGCAGTATTTT. Translated, it gives CASSFASTDTQYF.

This clonotype was recorded a few times. The chain links TRBV10-3 to TRBJ2-3; D possibly matches TRBD1 or TRBD2 (5 bases each). Germline V gene sequence: CDR1 ENHRY, CDR2 SYGVKD. This CDR3 spans 13 amino acids. V dropped 10 bases and J dropped 8 bases, with 19 bases sitting between them. The CDR3 loop reads CATRDEGRGTQYF. In DNA form, the CDR3 reads TGTGCCACGAGGGACGAGGGGAGAGGTACGCAGTATTTT.

The chain links TRBV20-1 to TRBJ2-1; D unclear. The CDR3 totals 14 residues. Trimming removed 5 bases from V and 15 bases from J, with 26 bases in between. Germline CDR1 and CDR2: DFQATT and SNEGSKA (reference sequence). The CDR3 spells CSALPRRDPLTPFF. The CDR3 nucleotides read TGCAGTGCTCTCCCGAGGCGAGACCCACTAACGCCGTTCTTC.

This clonotype was observed a handful of times. V usage is TRBV29-1 and J usage is TRBJ2-3, with a possible D match to TRBD2 (6 bases). Trimming left V 6 bases short and J 2 bases short, with 15 bases between. Germline CDR1 reads SQVTM; CDR2 reads ANQGSEA. The CDR3 is 14 residues long. The chain's CDR3 is CSVVERAPTDTQYF. The CDR3 DNA reads as TGCAGCGTCGTTGAGCGGGCCCCCACAGATACGCAGTATTTT.

The V gene is TRBV7-2, the J gene TRBJ2-7; a possible D gene is TRBD2 (6 bases). Trimming removed 1 base at V and 6 bases at J, with 25 bases between. Germline lookup yields CDR1 SGHTA and CDR2 FQGNSA. This CDR3 is 18 amino acids long. Here the CDR3 DNA reads TGTGCCAGCAGCTTAGGGTTCGGGGGAGCCCACCTGGGATCCGAGCAGTACTTC. This gives the protein CASSLGFGGAHLGSEQYF.